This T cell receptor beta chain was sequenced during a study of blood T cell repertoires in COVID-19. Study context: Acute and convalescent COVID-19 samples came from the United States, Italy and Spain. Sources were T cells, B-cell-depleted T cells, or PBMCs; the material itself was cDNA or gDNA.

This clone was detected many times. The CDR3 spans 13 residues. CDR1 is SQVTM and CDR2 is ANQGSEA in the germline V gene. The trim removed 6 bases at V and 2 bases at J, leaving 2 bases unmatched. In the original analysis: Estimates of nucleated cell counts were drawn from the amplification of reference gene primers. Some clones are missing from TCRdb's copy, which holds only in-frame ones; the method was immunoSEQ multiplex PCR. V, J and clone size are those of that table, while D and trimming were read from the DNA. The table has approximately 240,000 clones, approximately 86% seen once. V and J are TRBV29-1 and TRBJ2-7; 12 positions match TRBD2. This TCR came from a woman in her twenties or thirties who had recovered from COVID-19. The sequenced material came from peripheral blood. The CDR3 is CSVRTSGAYEQYF. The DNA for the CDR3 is TGCAGCGTGAGGACTAGCGGGGCCTACGAGCAGTACTTC.